This T cell receptor beta chain was documented in a study of glioma-infiltrating T cells after dendritic cell vaccination. Study-level information: Patients had newly diagnosed or recurrent glioblastoma and received dendritic cell vaccines.

The CDR3 extends over 16 amino acids. Germline loops: CDR1 GTSNPN, CDR2 SVGIG (reference sequence). The V and J ends lost 0 bases and 7 bases, in that order; junction bases with no gene match: 14. This clone was seen a single time. Data came from immunoSEQ multiplex PCR; TCRdb stores just in-frame clones and leaves some out. Seen here are more than 85,000 clones, 90% observed once, and the top ten hold 2.7%. Noted time point: after dendritic cell vaccination, including at tumor progression/relapse. The input for sequencing was blood, taken after dendritic cell vaccination. The rearrangement links TRBV30 to TRBJ1-1, with 7 bases aligning to TRBD1. The receptor comes from a human donor with glioblastoma. The CDR3 sequence: CAWSVGAGGYLGEAFF. As DNA, the CDR3 is TGTGCCTGGAGTGTAGGGGCAGGGGGATATCTAGGTGAAGCTTTCTTT. Combining the CDR3 with reference TRBV30 and TRBJ1-1 gives the whole variable domain SQTIHQWPATLVQPVGSPLSLECTVEGTSNPNLYWYRQAAGRGLQLLFYSVGIGQISSEVPQNLSASRPQDRQFILSSKKLLLSDSGFYLCAWSVGAGGYLGEAFFGQGTRLTVV.